The TCR beta chain under discussion was sequenced for a study of blood T cell repertoires in COVID-19. The V end lost 0 bases, the J end lost 3 bases, and 14 bases lay between the germline ends. The CDR3 has 16 amino acids. Germline V lookup: CDR1 LNHNV, CDR2 YYDKDF (reference sequence). Assay used: immunoSEQ multiplex PCR; TCRdb lists only in-frame clones, some missing. Of about 220,000 clones detected, about 88% appear once; the ten largest clones hold approximately 10%. The sequencing input was peripheral blood. The chain has TRBV15 and TRBJ1-2; D perhaps matches TRBD1 (5 bases). This receptor was identified in a woman aged 45-65 years with COVID-19, enrolled during active disease. The chain's CDR3 is CATSRETRARDYGYTF. CDR3 DNA sequence: TGTGCCACCAGCAGAGAAACACGGGCCAGGGACTATGGCTACACCTTC.